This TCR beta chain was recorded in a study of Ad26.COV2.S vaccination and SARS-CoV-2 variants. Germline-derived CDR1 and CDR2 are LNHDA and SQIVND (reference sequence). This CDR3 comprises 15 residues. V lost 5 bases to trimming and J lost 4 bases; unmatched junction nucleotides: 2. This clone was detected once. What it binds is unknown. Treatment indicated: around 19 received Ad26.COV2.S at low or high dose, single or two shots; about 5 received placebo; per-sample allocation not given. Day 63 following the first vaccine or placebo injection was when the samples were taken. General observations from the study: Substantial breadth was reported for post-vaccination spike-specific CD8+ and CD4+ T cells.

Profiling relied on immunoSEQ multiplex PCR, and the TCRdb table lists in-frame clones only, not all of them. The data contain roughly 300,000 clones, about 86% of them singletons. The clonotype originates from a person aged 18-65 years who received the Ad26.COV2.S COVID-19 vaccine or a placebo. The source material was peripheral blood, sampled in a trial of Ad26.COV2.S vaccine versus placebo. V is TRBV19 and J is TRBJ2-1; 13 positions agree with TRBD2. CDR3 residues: CASSGLAGVYNEQFF. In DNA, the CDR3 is TGTGCCAGTAGTGGACTAGCGGGGGTATACAATGAGCAGTTCTTC.